One and the same sample provided the 5 T cell receptor beta chains below, sequenced in a study of cytomegalovirus exposure and HLA in healthy donors. PCR used 60 Vbeta primers and 13 Jbeta primers. The table came from immunoSEQ multiplex PCR; TCRdb's copy has only in-frame clones and leaves some out. The data contain approximately 150,000 clones, around 80% of them seen just once; the ten biggest clones take up around 2%. Sequenced material: PBMCs. These receptors came from a woman in her thirties or forties in good health and CMV-seronegative.

The chain joins TRBV7-6 to TRBJ2-5, with 8 positions matching TRBD1. Trimming at V came to 1 base and at J to 7 bases, leaving 14 bases not matched to a gene. CDR1 SGHVS and CDR2 FNYEAQ come from the germline V gene. This CDR3 region has 17 residues. CDR3 loop: CASSLETGVDFEGTQYF. CDR3 nucleotides: TGTGCCAGCAGCTTAGAGACAGGGGTCGACTTTGAGGGGACCCAGTACTTC.

This chain links TRBV7-2 with TRBJ2-7, with D tentatively TRBD2 (6 bases). The CDR3 has 17 amino acids. The ends were cut back, 4 bases at V and 0 bases at J, with 19 bases in the middle. CDR1 is SGHTA and CDR2 is FQGNSA in the germline V gene. The CDR3 sequence: CASSSPQRVQSSYEQYF. The CDR3 region has the DNA TGTGCCAGCAGCTCACCCCAGCGGGTCCAGAGCTCCTACGAGCAGTACTTC.

The V gene is TRBV28, the J gene TRBJ2-7; TRBD1 matches 7 bases. The CDR3 has 14 residues. J lost 3 bases, V lost 7 bases, and 9 bases had no gene match. CDR1 MDHEN and CDR2 SYDVKM come from the germline V gene. CDR3: CASTSSGTVYEQYF. CDR3 bases: TGTGCCAGCACCTCATCCGGGACAGTCTACGAGCAGTACTTC.

This clone was detected only a few times. The chain recombines TRBV9 with TRBJ1-2, with 7 nucleotides matching TRBD1. This CDR3 has 14 residues. Germline-derived CDR1 and CDR2 are SGDLS and YYNGEE. The J segment lost 4 bases and the V segment lost 4 bases, leaving 7 bases of the junction unmatched. CDR3 DNA sequence: TGTGCCAGCAGCCTCGAGGGACAGACCTATGGCTACACCTTC. Encoded protein: CASSLEGQTYGYTF.

V is TRBV20-1 and J is TRBJ2-5; no clear D gene. This CDR3 has 11 residues. In germline, CDR1 is DFQATT, CDR2 SNEGSKA (reference sequence). V lost 5 bases, J lost 4 bases, and 8 bases lay in between. The CDR3 DNA sequence: TGCAGTGCTCCCTTCCCAGAGACCCAGTACTTC. It specifies CSAPFPETQYF.